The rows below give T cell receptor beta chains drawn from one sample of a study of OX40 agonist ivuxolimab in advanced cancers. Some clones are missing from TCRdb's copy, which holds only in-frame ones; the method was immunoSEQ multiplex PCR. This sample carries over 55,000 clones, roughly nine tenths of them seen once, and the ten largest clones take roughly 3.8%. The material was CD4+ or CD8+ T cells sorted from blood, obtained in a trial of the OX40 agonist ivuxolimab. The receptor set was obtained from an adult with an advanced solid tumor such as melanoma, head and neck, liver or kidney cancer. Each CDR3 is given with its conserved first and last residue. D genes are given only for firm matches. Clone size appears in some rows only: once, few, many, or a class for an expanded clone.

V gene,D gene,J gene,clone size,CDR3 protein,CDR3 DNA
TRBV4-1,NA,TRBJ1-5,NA,CASSPRPTGDSNQPQHF,TGCGCCAGCAGCCCTCGCCCGACAGGCGATAGCAATCAGCCCCAGCATTTT
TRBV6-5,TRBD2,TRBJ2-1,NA,CASSYSVAGVNEQFF,TGTGCCAGCAGTTACTCGGTAGCGGGAGTGAATGAGCAGTTCTTC
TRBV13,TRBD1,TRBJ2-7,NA,CASSLFTGGGYEQYF,TGTGCCAGCAGCTTATTTACAGGGGGTGGCTACGAGCAGTACTTC
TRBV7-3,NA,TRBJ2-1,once,CASSLWSGNNEQFF,TGTGCCAGCAGCTTATGGTCAGGAAACAATGAGCAGTTCTTC
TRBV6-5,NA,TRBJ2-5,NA,CASSNPQETQYF,TGTGCCAGCAGCAACCCCCAAGAGACCCAGTACTTC
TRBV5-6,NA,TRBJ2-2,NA,CASSFGQMNTGELFF,TGTGCCAGCAGCTTTGGTCAGATGAACACCGGGGAGCTGTTTTTT
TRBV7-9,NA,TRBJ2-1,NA,CASSLGGGDEQFF,TGTGCCAGCAGCTTAGGAGGGGGGGATGAGCAGTTCTTC
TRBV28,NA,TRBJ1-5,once,CASSLGGSQPQHF,TGTGCCAGCAGTTTAGGTGGCTCTCAGCCCCAGCATTTT
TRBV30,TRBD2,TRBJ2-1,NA,CAWSGLSGKAYNEQFF,TGTGCCTGGAGTGGTCTTAGCGGGAAGGCCTACAATGAGCAGTTCTTC
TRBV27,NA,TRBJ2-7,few,CASSGYYEQYF,TGTGCCAGCAGTGGATACTACGAGCAGTACTTC
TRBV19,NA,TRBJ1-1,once,CASSMPNTEAFF,TGTGCCAGTAGTATGCCAAACACTGAAGCTTTCTTT
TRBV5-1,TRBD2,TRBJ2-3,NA,CASSLGGLASDTQYF,TGCGCCAGCAGCTTGGGAGGACTAGCGTCGGATACGCAGTATTTT
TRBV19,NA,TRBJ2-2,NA,CASIARELFF,TGTGCCAGTATTGCGCGGGAGCTGTTTTTT
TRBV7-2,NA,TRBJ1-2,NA,CASSSPGHGYTF,TGTGCCAGCAGCTCCCCAGGGCATGGCTACACCTTC
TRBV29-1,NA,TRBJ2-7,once,CSVEKGYEQYF,TGCAGCGTTGAAAAGGGGTACGAGCAGTACTTC
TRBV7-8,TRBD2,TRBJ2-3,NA,CASSPGAGALDTQYF,TGTGCCAGCAGCCCCGGAGCGGGAGCGTTGGATACGCAGTATTTT
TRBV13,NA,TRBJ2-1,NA,CASRSIYNEQFF,TGTGCCAGCAGATCTATCTACAATGAGCAGTTCTTC
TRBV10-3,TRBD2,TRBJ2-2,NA,CAISDDGREGNTGELFF,TGTGCCATCAGTGACGATGGGCGGGAGGGGAACACCGGGGAGCTGTTTTTT
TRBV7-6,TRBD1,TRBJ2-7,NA,CASSFNDRAYEQYF,TGTGCCAGCAGCTTTAATGACAGGGCCTACGAGCAGTACTTC
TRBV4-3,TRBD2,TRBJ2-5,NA,CASSQDLASGQETQYF,TGCGCCAGCAGCCAAGATCTTGCTAGCGGACAAGAGACCCAGTACTTC
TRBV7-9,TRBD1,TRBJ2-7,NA,CASSLPGQGIDYEQYF,TGTGCCAGCAGCTTACCAGGACAGGGTATCGACTACGAGCAGTACTTC
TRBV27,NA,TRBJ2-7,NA,CASSTHDGDYEQYF,TGTGCCAGCAGTACTCACGACGGGGACTACGAGCAGTACTTC
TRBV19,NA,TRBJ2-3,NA,CASSGGVTDTQYF,TGTGCCAGTAGTGGCGGTGTTACAGATACGCAGTATTTT
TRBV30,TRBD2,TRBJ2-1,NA,CAWKEAGDEQFF,TGTGCCTGGAAGGAGGCGGGAGATGAGCAGTTCTTC
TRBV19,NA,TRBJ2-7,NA,CASSSRQAYEQYF,TGTGCCAGTAGTTCCCGACAGGCCTACGAGCAGTACTTC
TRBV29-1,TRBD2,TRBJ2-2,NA,CSVVVAGTNTGELFF,TGCAGCGTTGTGGTAGCGGGAACGAACACCGGGGAGCTGTTTTTT
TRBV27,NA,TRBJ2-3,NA,CASSLWSSTDTQYF,TGTGCCAGCAGTTTGTGGTCGAGCACAGATACGCAGTATTTT
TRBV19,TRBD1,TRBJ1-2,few,CASSMTGNYGYTF,TGTGCCAGTAGTATGACAGGGAACTATGGCTACACCTTC
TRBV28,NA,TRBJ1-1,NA,CASGEAGAGTEAFF,TGTGCCAGCGGAGAGGCAGGGGCGGGGACTGAAGCTTTCTTT
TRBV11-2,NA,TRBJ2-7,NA,CASSLLAGSFTYEQYF,TGTGCCAGCAGCTTATTGGCAGGATCTTTTACCTACGAGCAGTACTTC
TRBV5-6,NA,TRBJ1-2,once,CASSPGQRNYGYTF,TGTGCCAGCAGCCCAGGACAGAGGAACTATGGCTACACCTTC
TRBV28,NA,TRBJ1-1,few,CASSLYQGTEAFF,TGTGCCAGCAGTTTATATCAGGGCACTGAAGCTTTCTTT
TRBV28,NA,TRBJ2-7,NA,CAPMAAESSYEQYF,TGTGCCCCCATGGCGGCTGAAAGCTCCTACGAGCAGTACTTC
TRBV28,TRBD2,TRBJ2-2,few,CASSRLGRALNTGELFF,TGTGCCAGCAGTAGATTGGGGAGGGCGTTGAACACCGGGGAGCTGTTTTTT
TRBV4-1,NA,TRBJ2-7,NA,CASSLGPRSYEQYF,TGCGCCAGCAGCCTGGGACCGCGTTCCTACGAGCAGTACTTC
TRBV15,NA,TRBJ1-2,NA,CATSERSFGLGDGYTF,TGTGCCACCAGCGAACGTTCCTTTGGCTTAGGGGACGGCTACACCTTC
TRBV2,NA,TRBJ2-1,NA,CASTYSGYNEQFF,TGTGCCAGCACCTACTCAGGGTACAATGAGCAGTTCTTC
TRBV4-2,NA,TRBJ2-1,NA,CASSQGGVYNEQFF,TGTGCCAGCAGCCAAGGAGGGGTTTACAATGAGCAGTTCTTC
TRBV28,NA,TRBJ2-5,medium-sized,CASSPGQETQYF,TGTGCCAGCAGTCCGGGGCAAGAGACCCAGTACTTC
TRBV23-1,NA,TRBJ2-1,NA,CASSQSKDNNEQFF,TGCGCCAGCAGTCAATCAAAGGACAACAATGAGCAGTTCTTC
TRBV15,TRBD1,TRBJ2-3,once,CATSDRGRLTTDTQYF,TGTGCCACCAGTGACAGGGGGCGGCTAACCACAGATACGCAGTATTTT
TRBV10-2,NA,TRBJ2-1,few,CASSESNEQFF,TGCGCCAGCAGTGAGAGTAACGAGCAGTTCTTC
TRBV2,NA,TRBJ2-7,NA,CASSEVQGVDVQYF,TGTGCCAGCAGTGAGGTACAGGGTGTGGATGTGCAGTACTTC
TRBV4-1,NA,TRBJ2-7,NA,CASSQDGLGRAYEQYF,TGCGCCAGCAGCCAAGATGGTCTCGGTAGAGCCTACGAGCAGTACTTC
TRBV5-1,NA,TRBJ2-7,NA,CASSLGDPPYEQYF,TGCGCCAGCAGCTTGGGGGACCCCCCCTACGAGCAGTACTTC
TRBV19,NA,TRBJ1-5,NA,CASSIGSRGWNQPQHF,TGTGCCAGTAGTATAGGCTCCAGGGGTTGGAATCAGCCCCAGCATTTT
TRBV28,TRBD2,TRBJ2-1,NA,CASSLESGRARNEQFF,TGTGCCAGCAGTTTAGAGAGCGGGAGGGCCAGGAATGAGCAGTTCTTC
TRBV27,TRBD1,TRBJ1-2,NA,CASSFGTGTSYGYTF,TGTGCCAGCAGTTTTGGGACAGGGACGTCCTATGGCTACACCTTC
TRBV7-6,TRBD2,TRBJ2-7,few,CASTPLAGSYEQYF,TGTGCCAGCACCCCTCTAGCGGGTTCCTACGAGCAGTACTTC
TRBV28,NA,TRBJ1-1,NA,CASSHDWTGNTEAFF,TGTGCCAGCAGTCATGACTGGACGGGGAACACTGAAGCTTTCTTT
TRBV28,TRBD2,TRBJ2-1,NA,CASSLFASGPPGEQFF,TGTGCCAGCAGTTTATTTGCTAGCGGACCCCCGGGGGAGCAGTTCTTC